These 27 T cell receptor beta chains came from one sample sequenced in a study of T cell clusters in autoimmune cytopenias. Multiplex touch-down PCR amplified TRB using TRB-A and TRB-B pools in one tube. TCRdb re-analyzed the multiplex PCR reads; it lists each CDR3 protein once, without DNA. The listing records around 5,000 distinct CDR3 sequences. Each sample's input was roughly 250 ng genomic DNA, 30,000 to 45,000 genome equivalents. These same data were also listed under a study on T cell repertoires in aging, cancer and after chemotherapy.

Specimen: peripheral blood. The receptors here all came from a human donor in good health.

CDR3 in amino acids: CASSYSFGGNYGYTF. The genes are TRBV6-5 and TRBJ1-2; checking the TCRdb D call of TRBD1 is not possible without DNA. CDR3 length: 15 residues. Germline CDR1 is MNHEY and CDR2 is SVGAGI.

By frequency, this clonotype is medium-sized (0.01 to 0.1%). The chain couples TRBV27 to TRBJ2-6; TCRdb calls TRBD2, which cannot be checked without DNA. The CDR3 is 19 residues long. Germline loops: CDR1 MNHEY, CDR2 SMNVEV (reference sequence). CDR3: CASSFLRVASGSGANVLTF.

The V gene is TRBV6-6, the J gene TRBJ2-3; checking the TCRdb D call of TRBD1 is not possible without DNA. The CDR3 consists of 15 residues. The germline V gene encodes CDR1 MNHNY and CDR2 SVGAGI (reference sequence). CDR3: CASSSPFRGGDTQYF.

This chain connects TRBV6-5 to TRBJ2-4; the D call of TRBD1 rests on TCRdb alone, since no DNA is present to check it. The germline V gene encodes CDR1 MNHEY and CDR2 SVGAGI. This CDR3 spans 16 amino acids. This CDR3 reads CASSYSFTGRPDIQYF.

This clonotype registers medium-sized by frequency. V and J are TRBV19 and TRBJ1-5. This CDR3 comprises 13 residues. Germline V lookup: CDR1 LNHDA, CDR2 SQIVND (reference sequence). The CDR3 sequence is CASSEGQLSPQHF.

The rearrangement links TRBV6-2 or TRBV6-3 to TRBJ1-6; the TRBD1 assignment by TCRdb is unverifiable without DNA. Germline V gene lookup returns CDR1 MNHEY and CDR2 SVGEGT. The CDR3 spans 14 residues. CDR3 protein: CASILLPGKSPLHF.

The V and J genes are TRBV27 and TRBJ2-2; the TRBD1 assignment by TCRdb is unverifiable without DNA. CDR1 is MNHEY, CDR2 SMNVEV, per germline (reference sequence). The CDR3 consists of 14 residues. This CDR3 reads CASSPGTRRRELFF.

The V gene is TRBV27, the J gene TRBJ2-3; TCRdb gives TRBD1 as the D gene, but with no DNA this cannot be confirmed. Per germline, CDR1 MNHEY and CDR2 SMNVEV (reference sequence). The CDR3 sequence is 17 residues long. The CDR3: CASRPLGKGTNTDTQYF.

V gene TRBV6-5 combines with J gene TRBJ2-7; as DNA is missing, the TRBD2 call by TCRdb cannot be tested. The CDR3 contains 17 residues. Germline CDR1 reads MNHEY; CDR2 reads SVGAGI. CDR3 loop: CASSYSTQLAVMGEQYF.

V gene TRBV27 combines with J gene TRBJ1-2. Germline CDR1 MNHEY, CDR2 SMNVEV (reference sequence). The CDR3 covers 13 residues. CDR3 residues: CASSLGPNYGYTF.

J is TRBJ2-3 and V is TRBV27; lacking DNA, the TRBD2 call made by TCRdb goes unchecked. Germline-derived CDR1 and CDR2 are MNHEY and SMNVEV (reference sequence). The CDR3 spans 17 residues. The CDR3 sequence: CASSFFLGLAGVYTQYF.

The V and J genes are TRBV6-5 and TRBJ2-2; TCRdb names TRBD1, which stays unverified in the absence of DNA. The CDR3 consists of 18 residues. CDR1 and CDR2 from the germline V gene are MNHEY and SVGAGI. The CDR3 protein is CASSLRDRGRWGTGELFF.

The rearrangement uses TRBV29-1 and TRBJ2-2; checking the TCRdb D call of TRBD1 is not possible without DNA. Germline values: CDR1 SQVTM, CDR2 ANQGSEA. The CDR3 is 16 residues long. The CDR3 loop reads CSVGGPGQVNTGELFF.

The chain combines TRBV10-3 with TRBJ1-6; TCRdb's D call of TRBD1 is untestable without DNA. This CDR3 is built from 14 residues. Germline V gene sequence: CDR1 ENHRY, CDR2 SYGVKD. CDR3 residues: CAINPGQGNSPLHF.

V and J are TRBV12-3 or TRBV12-4 and TRBJ2-7; the TCRdb D gene call, TRBD1, has no DNA to confirm it. The CDR3 length is 13 residues. CDR3 residues: CASSTGQTYEQYF.

The V call is TRBV29-1, the J call TRBJ2-1; TCRdb gives TRBD1 as the D gene, but with no DNA this cannot be confirmed. This CDR3 has 18 residues. CDR1 is SQVTM and CDR2 is ANQGSEA in the germline V gene. CDR3 loop: CSVEDLARGFGSYNEQFF.

V and J are TRBV6-5 and TRBJ2-7; TCRdb names TRBD2, which stays unverified in the absence of DNA. The germline gives CDR1 MNHEY, CDR2 SVGAGI. This CDR3 contains 15 residues. CDR3 protein: CASLVEAGRFYEQYF.

CDR3 sequence: CASSFAGGPETQYF. V gene TRBV27 combines with J gene TRBJ2-5; checking the TCRdb D call of TRBD1 is not possible without DNA. Germline CDR1 MNHEY, CDR2 SMNVEV (reference sequence). The CDR3 is 14 amino acids.

This clonotype is deemed medium-sized by its frequency. The gene calls are TRBV6-5 and TRBJ2-3; TCRdb's D call of TRBD2 is untestable without DNA. The CDR3 contains 16 residues. Per the germline V gene, CDR1 is MNHEY and CDR2 is SVGAGI. The CDR3 spells CASSPGLAPSTDTQYF.

Its frequency marks this clonotype as medium-sized. The chain recombines TRBV19 with TRBJ2-1. CDR1 and CDR2 from the germline V gene are LNHDA and SQIVND (reference sequence). The CDR3 totals 15 residues. This chain's CDR3 is CASRLQREGLSEQFF.

This chain links TRBV5-5 with TRBJ2-7; the D call of TRBD2 rests on TCRdb alone, since no DNA is present to check it. CDR3 length: 16 amino acids. CDR1 is SGHKS, CDR2 YYEKEE, per germline (reference sequence). Here the CDR3 reads CASSLARSGRINEQYF.

Judged by frequency, this clonotype is medium-sized. The chain recombines TRBV19 with TRBJ2-7; TCRdb's D call, TRBD1, is unchecked because there is no DNA. The CDR3 totals 14 residues. Germline CDR1 and CDR2: LNHDA and SQIVND (reference sequence). CDR3 sequence: CATGRGNFPYEQYF.

V and J are TRBV29-1 and TRBJ2-3; TCRdb proposes TRBD2, but this gene call is untestable without DNA. Germline V gene lookup returns CDR1 SQVTM and CDR2 ANQGSEA. The CDR3 spans 15 residues. Here the CDR3 reads CSVGVREGLTDTQYF.

The chain joins TRBV19 to TRBJ1-5; with no DNA, the TCRdb D assignment of TRBD1 cannot be verified. CDR1 is LNHDA, CDR2 SQIVND, per germline (reference sequence). The CDR3 sequence is 17 residues long. The CDR3 sequence is CASSRDRRPNSNQPQHF.

The chain has TRBV30 and TRBJ1-4; TCRdb outputs TRBD1, but without DNA this stays unchecked. In germline, CDR1 is GTSNPN, CDR2 SVGIG (reference sequence). This CDR3 is 17 amino acids long. The CDR3 protein is CAWSVPGPGTGHEKLFF. Supplemented by reference TRBV30 and TRBJ1-4, the full variable domain reads SQTIHQWPATLVQPVGSPLSLECTVEGTSNPNLYWYRQAAGRGLQLLFYSVGIGQISSEVPQNLSASRPQDRQFILSSKKLLLSDSGFYLCAWSVPGPGTGHEKLFFGSGTQLSVL.

The J gene is TRBJ1-2, the V gene TRBV6-5; TCRdb picks TRBD1, but there is no DNA to check that call. Germline values: CDR1 MNHEY, CDR2 SVGAGI. The CDR3 length is 14 residues. CDR3 in amino acids: CASSYLGTGSGYTF.

This chain links TRBV27 with TRBJ2-3; TCRdb returns TRBD1, unconfirmable since there is no DNA. This CDR3 is 15 amino acids long. Germline CDR1 reads MNHEY; CDR2 reads SMNVEV (reference sequence). CDR3 region: CASSSGQGVEDTQYF.